The rows below give T cell receptor beta chains drawn from one sample of a study of PD-1 blockade in classical Hodgkin lymphoma. TCRdb's table, derived via immunoSEQ multiplex PCR, lists solely in-frame clones and lacks some. The sample consists of about 50,000 clones, around 89% of them appearing once. The sequencing here drew on peripheral blood mononuclear cells (PBMCs), taken before the fourth cycle of nivolumab. These TCRs come from a human donor with classical Hodgkin lymphoma. Each CDR3 is given with its conserved first and last residue. The D gene is left open where the match is weak. A row's size may be missing; if present it is once, few, many or a size class.

j_call: TRBJ2-7; clone_size: -; d_call: -; cdr3_length: 14; v_call: TRBV28; cdr3_aa: CASSSKGQGGEQYF; cdr3_nt: TGTGCCAGCAGTTCCAAAGGCCAGGGCGGCGAGCAGTACTTC
j_call: TRBJ2-1; clone_size: -; d_call: TRBD1; cdr3_length: 14; v_call: TRBV6-5; cdr3_aa: CASRRDRVNNEQFF; cdr3_nt: TGTGCCAGCAGACGTGACAGGGTAAACAATGAGCAGTTCTTC
j_call: TRBJ1-1; clone_size: -; d_call: TRBD1; cdr3_length: 14; v_call: TRBV6-1; cdr3_aa: CASSGGTGHTEAFF; cdr3_nt: TGTGCCAGCAGCGGCGGGACAGGGCACACTGAAGCTTTCTTT
j_call: TRBJ2-6; clone_size: -; d_call: -; cdr3_length: 18; v_call: TRBV25-1; cdr3_aa: CASSESRSPSPGANVLTF; cdr3_nt: TGTGCCAGCAGTGAATCCAGGTCTCCTTCTCCTGGGGCCAACGTCCTGACTTTC
j_call: TRBJ2-3; clone_size: few; d_call: -; cdr3_length: 16; v_call: TRBV27; cdr3_aa: CASSTYASFATDTQYF; cdr3_nt: TGTGCCAGCAGTACCTACGCTTCATTTGCCACAGATACGCAGTATTTT
j_call: TRBJ2-3; clone_size: -; d_call: -; cdr3_length: 17; v_call: TRBV21-1; cdr3_aa: CASSKAFSPVRKDTQYF; cdr3_nt: TGTGCCAGCAGCAAAGCTTTCTCCCCCGTAAGAAAAGATACGCAGTATTTT
j_call: TRBJ2-5; clone_size: -; d_call: TRBD1; cdr3_length: 15; v_call: TRBV5-8; cdr3_aa: CASSLVGQGHETQYF; cdr3_nt: TGTGCCAGCAGCTTGGTCGGACAGGGCCACGAGACCCAGTACTTC
j_call: TRBJ1-5; clone_size: -; d_call: -; cdr3_length: 15; v_call: TRBV30; cdr3_aa: CAWSGQPGHNQPQHF; cdr3_nt: TGTGCCTGGAGTGGGCAACCAGGGCACAATCAGCCCCAGCATTTT
j_call: TRBJ1-1; clone_size: -; d_call: TRBD1; cdr3_length: 14; v_call: TRBV11-2; cdr3_aa: CASSLETGRTEAFF; cdr3_nt: TGTGCCAGCAGCTTAGAGACAGGGAGGACTGAAGCTTTCTTT
j_call: TRBJ2-2; clone_size: -; d_call: -; cdr3_length: 15; v_call: TRBV2; cdr3_aa: CASSWGYLNTGELFF; cdr3_nt: TGTGCCAGCAGTTGGGGGTACTTGAACACCGGGGAGCTGTTTTTT
j_call: TRBJ1-1; clone_size: -; d_call: -; cdr3_length: 15; v_call: TRBV7-8; cdr3_aa: CASSLTSWDVLEAFF; cdr3_nt: TGTGCCAGCAGCTTAACCTCCTGGGACGTCCTTGAAGCTTTCTTT
j_call: TRBJ2-1; clone_size: -; d_call: TRBD2; cdr3_length: 11; v_call: TRBV6-6; cdr3_aa: CASSPLAEQFF; cdr3_nt: TGTGCCAGCAGCCCACTAGCGGAGCAGTTCTTC
j_call: TRBJ2-7; clone_size: once; d_call: -; cdr3_length: 15; v_call: TRBV7-3; cdr3_aa: CASSPSGPSGYEQYF; cdr3_nt: TGTGCCAGCAGCCCTTCGGGTCCTTCTGGGTACGAGCAGTACTTC
j_call: TRBJ2-7; clone_size: few; d_call: -; cdr3_length: 12; v_call: TRBV2; cdr3_aa: CASKVIQHEQYF; cdr3_nt: TGTGCCAGCAAGGTAATCCAGCACGAGCAGTACTTC
j_call: TRBJ2-2; clone_size: -; d_call: -; cdr3_length: 16; v_call: TRBV30; cdr3_aa: CAWSGVGETNTGELFF; cdr3_nt: TGTGCCTGGAGTGGGGTCGGGGAGACGAACACCGGGGAGCTGTTTTTT
j_call: TRBJ2-7; clone_size: -; d_call: -; cdr3_length: 14; v_call: TRBV2; cdr3_aa: CASSPSQYSYEQYF; cdr3_nt: TGTGCCAGCAGCCCCAGCCAGTACTCCTACGAGCAGTACTTC
j_call: TRBJ2-5; clone_size: -; d_call: -; cdr3_length: 13; v_call: TRBV5-1; cdr3_aa: CASSSTGSETQYF; cdr3_nt: TGCGCCAGCAGCTCCACAGGGTCGGAGACCCAGTACTTC
j_call: TRBJ2-3; clone_size: -; d_call: -; cdr3_length: 13; v_call: TRBV6-4; cdr3_aa: CASSVRITDTQYF; cdr3_nt: TGTGCCAGCAGTGTCCGCATCACAGATACGCAGTATTTT
j_call: TRBJ2-7; clone_size: -; d_call: -; cdr3_length: 17; v_call: TRBV28; cdr3_aa: CASSFSLTTHLYYEQYF; cdr3_nt: TGTGCCAGCAGTTTTAGCCTTACAACCCACCTTTATTACGAGCAGTACTTC
j_call: TRBJ2-7; clone_size: once; d_call: TRBD1; cdr3_length: 12; v_call: TRBV2; cdr3_aa: CASTGQAEEQYF; cdr3_nt: TGTGCCAGTACTGGACAGGCGGAGGAGCAGTACTTC
j_call: TRBJ2-3; clone_size: once; d_call: -; cdr3_length: 15; v_call: TRBV9; cdr3_aa: CASSDESLRRDTQYF; cdr3_nt: TGTGCCAGCAGCGACGAGTCCCTTCGAAGGGATACGCAGTATTTT
j_call: TRBJ2-7; clone_size: -; d_call: TRBD2; cdr3_length: 18; v_call: TRBV10-3; cdr3_aa: CAISEPPGTSGNLYEQYF; cdr3_nt: TGTGCCATCAGTGAGCCCCCGGGGACTAGCGGGAACCTCTACGAGCAGTACTTC
j_call: TRBJ2-7; clone_size: -; d_call: -; cdr3_length: 13; v_call: TRBV5-1; cdr3_aa: CASCQVAGREQYF; cdr3_nt: TGCGCCAGCTGCCAGGTGGCAGGTCGCGAGCAGTACTTC
j_call: TRBJ1-1; clone_size: -; d_call: -; cdr3_length: 13; v_call: TRBV9; cdr3_aa: CASSVDEYTEAFF; cdr3_nt: TGTGCCAGCAGCGTAGATGAATACACTGAAGCTTTCTTT
j_call: TRBJ2-1; clone_size: -; d_call: TRBD2; cdr3_length: 18; v_call: TRBV10-3; cdr3_aa: CAISIPLAGGGTYNEQFF; cdr3_nt: TGTGCCATCAGCATACCCTTAGCGGGAGGGGGGACCTACAATGAGCAGTTCTTC
j_call: TRBJ1-2; clone_size: -; d_call: TRBD1; cdr3_length: 18; v_call: TRBV11-2; cdr3_aa: CASSLRGQGAPGGYGYTF; cdr3_nt: TGTGCCAGCAGCTTAAGGGGACAGGGAGCTCCTGGGGGCTATGGCTACACCTTC
j_call: TRBJ1-6; clone_size: -; d_call: TRBD1; cdr3_length: 14; v_call: TRBV2; cdr3_aa: CASIGTGVNSPLHF; cdr3_nt: TGTGCCAGCATCGGGACAGGGGTTAATTCACCCCTCCACTTT
j_call: TRBJ1-2; clone_size: -; d_call: -; cdr3_length: 15; v_call: TRBV7-9; cdr3_aa: CASSLDRALPAGYTF; cdr3_nt: TGTGCCAGCAGCTTAGATAGGGCCCTACCAGCTGGCTACACCTTC
j_call: TRBJ2-3; clone_size: -; d_call: TRBD1; cdr3_length: 18; v_call: TRBV4-1; cdr3_aa: CASSQASGTERLTDTQYF; cdr3_nt: TGCGCCAGCAGCCAAGCGTCCGGGACAGAGCGTCTTACGGATACGCAGTATTTT
j_call: TRBJ2-4; clone_size: -; d_call: -; cdr3_length: 16; v_call: TRBV7-9; cdr3_aa: CASSLVSDLAKNIQYF; cdr3_nt: TGTGCCAGCAGCTTAGTTTCAGACCTAGCCAAAAACATTCAGTACTTC
j_call: TRBJ1-2; clone_size: -; d_call: TRBD1; cdr3_length: 15; v_call: TRBV28; cdr3_aa: CASSLRDRVNYGYTF; cdr3_nt: TGTGCCAGCAGCCTCCGGGACAGGGTTAACTATGGCTACACCTTC
j_call: TRBJ2-1; clone_size: -; d_call: -; cdr3_length: 15; v_call: TRBV9; cdr3_aa: CASSDGLAKNNEQFF; cdr3_nt: TGTGCCAGCAGCGATGGACTGGCAAAAAACAATGAGCAGTTCTTC
j_call: TRBJ2-7; clone_size: once; d_call: -; cdr3_length: 12; v_call: TRBV30; cdr3_aa: CALGSRVYEQYF; cdr3_nt: TGTGCCCTTGGTAGTAGAGTCTACGAGCAGTACTTC
j_call: TRBJ2-1; clone_size: -; d_call: TRBD2; cdr3_length: 15; v_call: TRBV5-1; cdr3_aa: CASSLDSGSVNEQFF; cdr3_nt: TGCGCCAGCAGCTTGGATAGCGGGAGTGTGAATGAGCAGTTCTTC
j_call: TRBJ1-5; clone_size: -; d_call: -; cdr3_length: 16; v_call: TRBV30; cdr3_aa: CAWSVVGQTSNQPQHF; cdr3_nt: TGTGCCTGGAGTGTGGTCGGACAGACCAGCAATCAGCCCCAGCATTTT
j_call: TRBJ2-7; clone_size: -; d_call: -; cdr3_length: 13; v_call: TRBV29-1; cdr3_aa: CSVEGGTYYEQYF; cdr3_nt: TGCAGCGTTGAAGGCGGGACCTACTACGAGCAGTACTTC